Presented here are 6 T cell receptor delta chains from one specimen sequenced in a study of γδ T cells in repeated Plasmodium falciparum infection. TCRdb applied CATT to the multiplex PCR reads for clone calling. Altogether about 50,000 delta-chain clones are present, about 2% being singletons, with the ten largest covering roughly a quarter. Flow sorting of PBMC yielded separate Vgamma9/Vdelta2+ and Vdelta2-negative gammadelta T cell populations for bulk repertoire analysis. The sample taken for sequencing was gamma-delta T cells from blood. Receptors were obtained from a pool of human donors (malaria-infected and uninfected, not separated).

In its sample, this clone was seen a few times. TCRdb records a much larger clone's protein for this DNA, with a difference at residue 17 that likely arises from a read error; the protein given is the translation of the DNA. V gene TRDV1 combines with J gene TRDJ1; TRDD3 matches 8 bases. Germline V gene sequence: CDR1 TSWWSYY, CDR2 QGS. This CDR3 is 20 amino acids long. Here the CDR3 DNA reads TGTGCTCTTGGGGAACTACGACCAACATGGGGATACTGGTACACCGATATACTCATCTTT. Encoded protein: CALGELRPTWGYWYTDILIF.

The table lists this clone with many counts. A far larger clone is only one base removed, so a read error is likely. Other DNA variants within this sample encode the same CDR3. The V gene is TRAV38-2/DV8, the J gene TRDJ1, with D possibly TRDD3 on 6 matching bases. Germline CDR1 is TSESDYY and CDR2 is QEAYKQQN. The CDR3 sequence is 19 residues long. With 1 base removed from V and 0 bases from J, the gap between germline ends came to 22 bases. The CDR3 is CAYRSQTWGLLPYTDKLIF. Here the CDR3 DNA reads TGTGCTTATAGGAGCCAAACCTGGGGACTGCTGCCGTACACCGATAAACTCATCTTT.

This clone was found a few times. This sequence is one base from a far larger clone and is likely a read error. Within the sample, other DNA sequences also encode this same CDR3. The J gene is TRDJ1, the V gene TRDV1; a weak D match, TRDD2 (5 bases). Germline lookup yields CDR1 TSWWSYY and CDR2 QGS. The CDR3 totals 13 residues. The CDR3 bases are TGTGCTCTTGGGTCCCCCTTCTCCGACAAACTCATCTTT. Translated: CALGSPFSDKLIF.

This clone was seen at least ten times. The protein that TCRdb holds for this DNA derives from a much larger clone and differs from the translated DNA at residue 17, which likely indicates a read error; the protein shown here is translated from the DNA. The chain has TRDV1 and TRDJ1, with 9 bases fitting TRDD2. TCRdb does not report a J gene; here it was assigned by matching the DNA to germline references. The J segment lost 4 bases and the V segment lost 4 bases, leaving 28 bases of the junction unmatched. Per germline, CDR1 TSWWSYY and CDR2 QGS. The CDR3 is made up of 22 amino acids. The CDR3 is CALGGPAFLRNWGWRYIDKLIF. The DNA for the CDR3 is TGTGCTCTTGGGGGTCCCGCCTTCCTACGAAACTGGGGATGGAGGTACATCGATAAACTCATCTTT.

Many counts were recorded for this clone. TCRdb attributes to this sequence the protein of a much larger clone, which differs from the DNA translation at residue 5; a read error is likely, and the protein displayed is translated from the DNA. This rearrangement joins TRAV38-2/DV8 to TRDJ1; 11 bases align to TRDD3. The J gene was missing in TCRdb and was found by matching the end of the DNA to germline. Germline lookup yields CDR1 TSESDYY and CDR2 QEAYKQQN. V was pared by 5 bases and J by 3 bases, with 18 bases of the junction left unmatched. The CDR3 loop spans 19 amino acids. The CDR3 reads CAYSSSGEAVGDTSDKLIF. The DNA of the CDR3 is TGTGCTTATAGTTCCAGCGGTGAGGCGGTGGGGGATACGTCCGATAAACTCATCTTT.

As regards this clone: TCRdb assigns this DNA the protein of a much larger clone, which departs from its translation at residue 10; this likely reflects a read error, and the protein shown comes from translating the DNA. The chain carries TRDV1 and TRDJ1; 10 nucleotides match TRDD3. The J gene, left out of TCRdb, was set here by checking the DNA against germline. CDR3 size: 21 residues. J was trimmed by 0 bases and V by 5 bases; bases with no gene match: 21. The germline V gene has CDR1 TSWWSYY and CDR2 QGS. The CDR3 sequence: CALGSPSGFHWGIPYTDKLIF. CDR3 DNA sequence: TGTGCTCTTGGGTCTCCTTCCGGATTCCACTGGGGGATCCCTTACACCGATAAACTCATCTTT.